Listed here are 32 T cell receptor beta chains from one sample, sequenced in a study of molecular identifiers for immune sequencing clone quantification (dated by TCRdb to the late 2010s). Library preparation used PCR. Sequencing was performed on a NextSeq 500. TCRdb itself trimmed the public reads at Q25 with fastp, ran MiXCR and retained productive beta chains. Records with the same CDR3 protein are collapsed into one entry carrying the most frequent genes and DNA. The sample table records nearly 650,000 distinct CDR3 sequences; about 25% of these occur just once. The ten largest clones represent 0.78% of the sample. The sequenced sample consisted of naive CD8+ T cells from blood, with Jurkat cell RNA spiked in. The cell subset or site label of this sample denotes: FACS-sorted CD8+CD4-CCR7+CD45RA+ naive T cells. These TCRs come from a human donor in good health. Some libraries in this study had Jurkat cell RNA spiked in.

This clonotype has just one count. At one end, the junction sequence differs from germline, possibly due to a read error. The chain joins TRBV12-5 to TRBJ1-5; D gene ambiguous. Germline CDR1 LGHNT, CDR2 FRNRAP. This CDR3 region has 16 residues. In DNA, the CDR3 is TGTGCTAGTGGTTTGTCAACGGAAGGTTCCAATCAGCCCCAGCAGTTT. Its translation is CASGLSTEGSNQPQQF.

This clonotype has ten or more counts. The chain employs TRBV27 and TRBJ2-5; 8 positions match TRBD1. The V gene end was trimmed by 6 bases and the J gene end by 6 bases; junction bases not matched to a gene: 12. Germline V gene lookup returns CDR1 MNHEY and CDR2 SMNVEV (reference sequence). The CDR3 has 15 residues. Here the CDR3 DNA reads TGTGCCAGCAGCCCGGGACAGGCGCCGCTGAAGACCCAGTACTTC. Its translation is CASSPGQAPLKTQYF.

This clonotype was counted many times. J is TRBJ2-5 and V is TRBV12-3 or TRBV12-4; 13 bases fit TRBD2. The J segment lost 5 bases and the V segment lost 4 bases, leaving 7 bases of the junction unmatched. This CDR3 comprises 16 residues. Here the CDR3 reads CASSWTSGSSPETQYF. The CDR3 coding sequence is TGTGCCAGCAGTTGGACTAGCGGGAGCTCGCCGGAGACCCAGTACTTC.

This clonotype showed up just a few times. The chain recombines TRBV10-1 with TRBJ2-3, with 7 bases aligning to TRBD2. This CDR3 region has 15 residues. Losses at the gene ends were 6 bases for V and 3 bases for J; bases not matched to a gene: 9. CDR1 is WNHNN and CDR2 is SYGVQD in the germline V gene (reference sequence). The CDR3 DNA follows: TGCGCCAGCAGCGAGGAGGCTAGCGGTACAGATACGCAGTATTTT. This sequence encodes CASSEEASGTDTQYF.

Comment on this clonotype: This may stem from a read error, because a much larger clone lies one nucleotide away. V is TRBV6-2 or TRBV6-3 and J is TRBJ1-1; TRBD1 matches 7 bases. This CDR3 contains 19 residues. CDR1 and CDR2 (germline): MNHEY, SVGEGT. The CDR3 is CARSYSLTGSPAGDTEAFF. The CDR3 DNA is TGTGCCCGCAGTTACTCCCTGACAGGGAGTCCCGCGGGGGACACTGAAGCTTTCTTT.

This clonotype was counted between two and nine times. This rearrangement joins TRBV19 to TRBJ2-3; tentative D call: TRBD1 (6 bases). CDR1 and CDR2 (germline): LNHDA, SQIVND (reference sequence). The CDR3 extends over 15 amino acids. Trimming stripped 1 base from V and 5 bases from J, with 13 bases between. Here the CDR3 reads CASSIGWGPIDTQYF. CDR3 coding DNA: TGTGCCAGTAGTATAGGGTGGGGGCCTATAGATACGCAGTATTTT.

This clonotype was counted between two and nine times. The rearrangement links TRBV27 to TRBJ2-3, with 8 positions matching TRBD2. With V trimmed by 5 bases and J by 0 bases, 13 bases remained unmatched. CDR1 MNHEY and CDR2 SMNVEV come from the germline V gene (reference sequence). CDR3 length: 18 amino acids. The CDR3 region is CASSPIPTLAASTDTQYF. In DNA form, the CDR3 reads TGTGCCAGCAGTCCCATACCCACACTAGCGGCTAGCACAGATACGCAGTATTTT.

This clonotype occurred a few times. The rearrangement joins TRBV29-1 to TRBJ2-7; D is possibly TRBD1 or TRBD2 (5 bases each). Germline V gene lookup returns CDR1 SQVTM and CDR2 ANQGSEA. This CDR3 region has 15 residues. The ends were cut back, 4 bases at V and 2 bases at J, with 18 bases in the middle. The CDR3: CSVGLTGTGTYEQYF. Written as DNA, the CDR3 is TGCAGCGTTGGGCTAACCGGGACCGGAACCTACGAGCAGTACTTC.

On this clonotype: Just one base apart from a much larger clone, this may be a read error. The gene calls are TRBV6-2 or TRBV6-3 and TRBJ2-5; either TRBD1 or TRBD2 may fit D (6 bases each). V was shortened by 8 bases and J by 4 bases, with 14 bases between the two germline ends. There are 13 residues in the CDR3. CDR1 and CDR2 from the germline V gene are MNHEY and SVGEGT. DNA for the CDR3: TGTGCCAGCCCCTTCGGGGGCCGAGAGACCCAGTACTTC. It is translated as CASPFGGRETQYF.

This clonotype was seen a few times. A much larger clone differs from this one at a single base, so this may be a read error. The CDR3: CSGKTGMDYKQYF. In DNA, the CDR3 is TGCAGCGGCAAAACAGGGATGGACTACAAGCAGTACTTC. The gene calls are TRBV29-1 and TRBJ2-7, with D perhaps being TRBD1 or TRBD2 (6 bases each). Germline V gene lookup returns CDR1 SQVTM and CDR2 ANQGSEA. The CDR3 sequence is 13 residues long.

The chain employs TRBV4-1 and TRBJ2-1; D not certain. V lost 0 bases to trimming and J lost 4 bases, with 16 bases between them. Per the germline V gene, CDR1 is MGHRA and CDR2 is YSYEKL. The CDR3 spans 17 residues. The CDR3 DNA is TGCGCCAGCAGCCAAGACTGGTCGTTGGACGTATACAATGAGCAGTTCTTC. It codes for CASSQDWSLDVYNEQFF.

This clonotype was picked up a small number of times. V and J are TRBV3-1 and TRBJ2-3; TRBD2 matches 11 bases. CDR1 and CDR2 from the germline V gene are LGHDT and YNNKEL (reference sequence). The trim removed 0 bases at V and 2 bases at J, leaving 1 base unmatched. The CDR3 is 16 residues long. DNA for the CDR3: TGTGCCAGCAGCCAAGAGGGACTAGCGGCCACAGATACGCAGTATTTT. Protein product: CASSQEGLAATDTQYF.

CDR3 nucleotide sequence: TGTGCCAGCAGTTCGGACAGGACCGAGCAGTACTTC. Amino acid sequence: CASSSDRTEQYF. The chain carries TRBV11-3 and TRBJ2-7; 7 nucleotides match TRBD1. The CDR3 sequence is 12 residues long. J lost 6 bases, V lost 6 bases, and 5 bases had no gene match. Per the germline V gene, CDR1 is SGHNT and CDR2 is YENEEA.

This chain connects TRBV7-9 to TRBJ2-1; D may be TRBD1 (7 bases). Trimming shortened V by 4 bases and J by 5 bases, and 18 bases separated the two germline ends. Germline V gene lookup returns CDR1 SEHNR and CDR2 FQNEAQ (reference sequence). This CDR3 has 16 residues. This CDR3 is CASSYDPGGQDNEQFF. CDR3 coding DNA: TGTGCCAGCAGCTACGACCCAGGGGGGCAAGACAATGAGCAGTTCTTC.

This clonotype was picked up a small number of times. The chain carries TRBV6-4 and TRBJ2-6; 8 nucleotides match TRBD1. This CDR3 is built from 19 residues. Trimming cost V 0 bases and J 4 bases; bases outside gene matches: 11. Germline V CDR1 and CDR2: MRHNA, SNTAGT. This CDR3 is CASSDSTLQGVVGANVLTF. The CDR3 coding sequence is TGTGCCAGCAGTGACTCGACATTACAGGGGGTGGTCGGGGCCAACGTCCTGACTTTC.

Of note for this clonotype: A read error may explain this, as a much larger clone is one base away. The chain combines TRBV7-6 with TRBJ2-5, with D tentatively TRBD1 or TRBD2 (6 bases each). The CDR3 runs 15 residues. V lost 4 bases and J 2 bases, leaving 14 bases between the germline ends. Germline CDR1 SGHVS, CDR2 FNYEAQ. DNA for the CDR3: TGTGCCAGCAGCTATCAGGGGACTCCACAAGAGACCCAGTACTTC. It codes for CASSYQGTPQETQYF.

This clonotype was counted ten times or more. V is TRBV23-1 and J is TRBJ2-3; 9 bases align to TRBD1. TRBV23-1 is sorted into the ORF group, with uncertain function. V shed 6 bases and J 2 bases; nucleotides not matched to a gene: 9. This CDR3 is 16 amino acids long. CDR3 protein: CASRQTGGIYTDTQYF. Written as DNA, the CDR3 is TGCGCCAGCAGACAAACAGGGGGCATATACACAGATACGCAGTATTTT.

This clonotype occurred once. The chain links TRBV2 to TRBJ2-5; D unresolved. The germline CDR1 and CDR2 sequences are SNHLY and FYNNEI. This CDR3 has 16 residues. Between the trimmed V and J ends, which lost 3 bases and 1 base, there was a span of 15 bases. The CDR3 DNA sequence: TGTGCCAGCAGTGAGTTGTCTTGCGGCCCCCAAGAGACCCAGTACTTC. It yields the protein CASSELSCGPQETQYF.

The chain joins TRBV20-1 to TRBJ2-5; D is unresolved. This CDR3 region has 12 residues. The V gene lost 0 bases and the J gene lost 4 bases, with 6 bases spanning the gap. Germline loops: CDR1 DFQATT, CDR2 SNEGSKA (reference sequence). CDR3 sequence (DNA): TGCAGTGCTAGAGATTCCCGAGAGACCCAGTACTTC. Amino acid sequence: CSARDSRETQYF.

The V and J genes are TRBV4-1 and TRBJ2-5, with 8 bases that match TRBD2. Trimming took 3 bases from V and 5 from J; bases not matched to a gene: 8. Germline values: CDR1 MGHRA, CDR2 YSYEKL. The CDR3 runs 15 residues. The CDR3 nucleotides read TGCGCCAGCAGCCAGCCGCGGGGGGCGATGGAGACCCAGTACTTC. Translated, it gives CASSQPRGAMETQYF.

This clonotype appeared many times. V gene TRBV4-1 combines with J gene TRBJ2-7, with a weak D call TRBD1 (5 bases). The CDR3 is 15 amino acids. CDR1 is MGHRA and CDR2 is YSYEKL in the germline V gene. The V end was cut by 4 bases, the J end by 2 bases, with 15 bases between. Here the CDR3 DNA reads TGCGCCAGCAGCCTACGACAGTTCCCAGCCTACGAGCAGTACTTC. Translation: CASSLRQFPAYEQYF.

This clonotype was picked up many times. The chain links TRBV7-9 to TRBJ2-7; 8 bases agree with TRBD1. Trimming cost V 4 bases and J 0 bases; bases outside gene matches: 5. Germline-derived CDR1 and CDR2 are SEHNR and FQNEAQ (reference sequence). The CDR3 extends over 15 amino acids. CDR3 in DNA: TGTGCCAGCAGCTCACGGGACAGGCGCTCCTACGAGCAGTACTTC. Protein sequence: CASSSRDRRSYEQYF.

This clonotype was observed a single time. A much larger clone sits a single nucleotide away, making a read error possible. J is TRBJ1-1 and V is TRBV29-1; no firm D call. Germline CDR1 SQVTM, CDR2 ANQGSEA. There are 11 residues in the CDR3. The CDR3 DNA reads TGCAGCGTTGAACGGGGTACTGAAGCTGTCTTT. This translates into CSVERGTEAVF.

This clonotype was observed many times. This chain connects TRBV29-1 to TRBJ1-4; D remains ambiguous. Trimming stripped 6 bases from V and 7 bases from J, with 9 bases between. This CDR3 has 11 residues. The germline V gene has CDR1 SQVTM and CDR2 ANQGSEA. DNA for the CDR3: TGCAGCGTGCGGTTCGGTGAAAAACTGTTTTTT. Translated, it gives CSVRFGEKLFF.

This clonotype occurred a few times. The genes are TRBV11-3 and TRBJ2-1; D is uncertain. V gave up 6 bases and J gave up 8 bases, with 14 bases separating them. Germline assignment: CDR1 SGHNT and CDR2 YENEEA. The CDR3 has 13 residues. CDR3 sequence: CASRAFGTDEQFF. DNA for the CDR3: TGTGCCAGCAGAGCATTCGGTACCGATGAGCAGTTCTTC.

A word on this clonotype: A much larger clonotype is one base distant, so this may be a read error. The chain couples TRBV4-3 to TRBJ1-1, with D uncertain. Germline CDR1 and CDR2: LGHNA and YSLEER. The V end lost 0 bases, the J end lost 4 bases, and 12 bases lay between the germline ends. The CDR3 loop spans 15 amino acids. CDR3 in DNA: TGCGCCAGCAGCCAAGATGGCCCCTCGGGCACTGAAGCTTTCTTT. Its translation: CASSQDGPSGTEAFF.

V is TRBV15 and J is TRBJ2-1; tentatively, D is TRBD2 (7 bases). The CDR3 runs to 16 residues. Germline V gene sequence: CDR1 LNHNV, CDR2 YYDKDF (reference sequence). V shed 5 bases and J shed 5 bases, with 19 bases lying between them. The DNA of the CDR3 is TGTGCCACCAGCGGGGGGGCCGGGACACCCAACAATGAGCAGTTCTTC. Encoded protein: CATSGGAGTPNNEQFF.

The rearrangement uses TRBV28 and TRBJ2-2, with TRBD1 matching over 9 bases. The length of the CDR3 is 17 residues. Germline lookup yields CDR1 MDHEN and CDR2 SYDVKM. Losses at the gene ends were 3 bases for V and 8 bases for J; bases not matched to a gene: 13. As DNA, the CDR3 is TGTGCCAGCAGTTTCCCCGGGACAGGGCCTACCAAAGGGGAGCTGTTTTTT. Amino acid sequence: CASSFPGTGPTKGELFF.

This clonotype was detected ten times or more. The chain employs TRBV29-1 and TRBJ1-1; unclear D gene. Trimming took off 1 base at V and 4 bases at J, with 4 bases between the two ends. Germline loops: CDR1 SQVTM, CDR2 ANQGSEA. The CDR3 contains 11 residues. DNA of the CDR3: TGCAGCGTTGAAGGAGGCACTGAAGCTTTCTTT. It codes for CSVEGGTEAFF.

In its sample, this clonotype was seen a few times. The genes are TRBV28 and TRBJ2-5; the match to TRBD1 covers 7 bases. Germline CDR1 reads MDHEN; CDR2 reads SYDVKM. Trimming took 5 bases from V and 2 from J; bases not matched to a gene: 17. The CDR3 runs 18 residues. The CDR3 DNA reads as TGTGCCAGCAGTAGCCCCACCACGGGACAGAATTTTCAAGAGACCCAGTACTTC. Translated, it gives CASSSPTTGQNFQETQYF.

This clonotype was observed a few times. The J gene is TRBJ2-2, the V gene TRBV12-3 or TRBV12-4, with 9 bases identical to TRBD1. The CDR3 extends over 12 amino acids. With 8 bases clipped from V and 7 bases from J, the junction kept 2 bases outside the gene matches. As DNA, the CDR3 is TGTGCCAGCTCGACAGGGGGCGGGGAGCTGTTTTTT. Translating gives CASSTGGGELFF.

The rearrangement links TRBV20-1 to TRBJ1-2, with D hard to call. The CDR3 has 14 residues. V was cut by 5 bases and J by 3 bases, with 16 bases left in between. CDR1 and CDR2 (germline): DFQATT, SNEGSKA (reference sequence). CDR3 coding DNA: TGCAGTGCTCGCCCCCAAGGGCTGGACTATGGCTACACCTTC. Residues: CSARPQGLDYGYTF.